Listed here are 11 T cell receptor beta chains from one sample, sequenced in a study of cytomegalovirus exposure and HLA in healthy donors. Primers for the PCR totalled 60 Vbeta and 13 Jbeta. Clones were sequenced by immunoSEQ multiplex PCR, and TCRdb holds only the in-frame ones, with some missing. This table holds around 200,000 clones, approximately 80% found once. The sequenced sample was PBMCs. The receptors here all came from a girl aged 10 to 17 in good health and CMV-seronegative.

The chain carries TRBV29-1 and TRBJ2-7; D gene unclear. This CDR3 spans 13 amino acids. Trimming pared 3 bases from V and 6 bases from J, leaving 15 bases between. The germline CDR1 and CDR2 sequences are SQVTM and ANQGSEA. CDR3 DNA sequence: TGCAGCGTTGAGGTGGTCGATTTGGCCGAGCAGTACTTC. This encodes CSVEVVDLAEQYF.

The chain uses TRBV28 and TRBJ2-7; the D is unclear. CDR3 length: 13 residues. Trimming took 5 bases from V and 2 from J, leaving 10 bases between them. Per germline, CDR1 MDHEN and CDR2 SYDVKM. The CDR3 DNA reads as TGTGCCAGCAGTCTCCAAACAGCCTACGAGCAGTACTTC. It is translated as CASSLQTAYEQYF.

The CDR3, as DNA: TGTGCCAGCAGTTACGATGGAGAGGGCCGCGATGAGCAGTTCTTC. Translated: CASSYDGEGRDEQFF. This chain links TRBV6-5 with TRBJ2-1; D is perhaps TRBD2 (5 bases). The CDR3 loop spans 15 amino acids. The ends were cut back, 2 bases at V and 8 bases at J, with 16 bases in the middle. From germline, CDR1 is MNHEY and CDR2 SVGAGI.

The V gene is TRBV28, the J gene TRBJ1-5, with 7 bases fitting TRBD1. The V and J ends lost 6 bases and 1 base, in that order; junction bases with no gene match: 9. CDR1 MDHEN and CDR2 SYDVKM come from the germline V gene. The CDR3 has 16 amino acids. The CDR3 DNA reads as TGTGCCAGCAGCCGAGGACAGGCCTTGAGCAATCAGCCCCAGCATTTT. It codes for CASSRGQALSNQPQHF.

The chain uses TRBV7-3 and TRBJ2-1, with 7 bases matching TRBD1. V lost 4 bases, J lost 0 bases, and 3 bases stayed unmatched. CDR1 is SGHTA and CDR2 is FQGTGA in the germline V gene. The CDR3 sequence is 15 residues long. The CDR3 bases are TGTGCCAGCAGCTCGGACAGGAGCTCCTACAATGAGCAGTTCTTC. This sequence encodes CASSSDRSSYNEQFF.

V gene TRBV18 combines with J gene TRBJ2-7; 7 bases align to TRBD2. Germline CDR1 and CDR2: KGHSH and LQKENI. The CDR3 spans 17 residues. Trimming at V came to 3 bases and at J to 5 bases, leaving 16 bases not matched to a gene. This CDR3 is CASSPSVGGGRRDEQYF. The CDR3 nucleotides are TGTGCCAGCTCACCTAGTGTTGGCGGGGGACGGAGGGACGAGCAGTACTTC. Filled out from reference TRBV18 and TRBJ2-7, the complete variable domain reads NAGVMQNPRHLVRRRGQEARLRCSPMKGHSHVYWYRQLPEEGLKFMVYLQKENIIDESGMPKERFSAEFPKEGPSILRIQQVVRGDSAAYFCASSPSVGGGRRDEQYFGPGTRLTVT.

V usage is TRBV28 and J usage is TRBJ2-4; D is uncertain. V was pared by 2 bases and J by 0 bases, with 2 bases between. Germline CDR1 is MDHEN and CDR2 is SYDVKM. CDR3 length: 13 amino acids. The CDR3 loop reads CASSLLAKNIQYF. The CDR3 region has the DNA TGTGCCAGCAGTTTACTAGCCAAAAACATTCAGTACTTC. Full variable domain (rest looked up from reference TRBV28 and TRBJ2-4): DVKVTQSSRYLVKRTGEKVFLECVQDMDHENMFWYRQDPGLGLRLIYFSYDVKMKEKGDIPEGYSVSREKKERFSLILESASTNQTSMYLCASSLLAKNIQYFGAGTRLSVL.

This clone came up a few times. V gene TRBV7-9 combines with J gene TRBJ2-7, with TRBD1 matching over 10 bases. The length of the CDR3 is 16 residues. Germline V CDR1 and CDR2: SEHNR, FQNEAQ (reference sequence). The ends lost 4 bases at V and 7 bases at J; junction bases unmatched: 13. The CDR3 bases are TGTGCCAGCAGCTCCTCCCGGGACAGGGGACGGAGTGAGCAGTACTTC. Translated: CASSSSRDRGRSEQYF.

The chain links TRBV4-2 to TRBJ2-7, with 8 positions matching TRBD1. Trimming at V came to 3 bases and at J to 2 bases, leaving 0 bases not matched to a gene. There are 13 residues in the CDR3. Germline CDR1 LGHNA, CDR2 YNFKEQ. The CDR3 bases are TGTGCCAGCAGCCAGGACAGGGCCTACGAGCAGTACTTC. It translates to CASSQDRAYEQYF.

This clone was seen a handful of times. The rearrangement joins TRBV5-6 to TRBJ2-7; TRBD1 aligns across 8 bases. J gave up 5 bases and V 3 bases, and 7 bases lay outside the gene matches. The germline V gene has CDR1 SGHDT and CDR2 YYEEEE. CDR3 length: 14 residues. The CDR3 spells CASSYWDRPNEQYF. The CDR3 region has the DNA TGTGCCAGCAGCTATTGGGACAGGCCTAACGAGCAGTACTTC.

A few counts support this clone. This chain joins TRBV5-8 and TRBJ1-1, with D tentatively TRBD1 (5 bases). Per germline, CDR1 SGHTS and CDR2 YDEGEE. V was trimmed by 2 bases and J by 0 bases, leaving 11 bases between them. There are 15 residues in the CDR3. CDR3 region: CASSFGHRLNTEAFF. Here the CDR3 DNA reads TGTGCCAGCAGCTTTGGGCACAGGCTGAACACTGAAGCTTTCTTT.